Listed below are T cell receptor beta chains from one sample, sequenced in a study of blood T cell repertoires in COVID-19. Clones were read by immunoSEQ multiplex PCR, and TCRdb kept only the in-frame ones, dropping some. The repertoire holds about 140,000 clones, about 85% seen once, with about 2.6% in the top ten. Material for sequencing was peripheral blood. These receptors originate from a human donor with acute or convalescent COVID-19. The donor label of this sample is uncertain. Both conserved end residues are part of each CDR3. The order of the fields is V gene, clone size, J gene, D gene, CDR3 protein, CDR3 DNA. D genes are given only for firm matches. Part of the rows lack a size; the others show once, few, many or a class for expanded clones.

>TRBV5-1|few|TRBJ1-1|.
CASSSGDILNTEAFF
TGCGCCAGCAGCTCCGGAGATATCTTGAACACTGAAGCTTTCTTT
>TRBV15|.|TRBJ2-5|TRBD1
CATRLQGAETQYF
TGTGCCACCCGCCTGCAGGGGGCCGAGACCCAGTACTTC
>TRBV9|.|TRBJ2-1|.
CASSVAILNEQFF
TGTGCCAGCAGCGTAGCGATACTTAATGAGCAGTTCTTC
>TRBV9|.|TRBJ1-2|.
CASSFGGLNYGYTF
TGTGCCAGCAGCTTTGGAGGGCTTAACTATGGCTACACCTTC
>TRBV9|.|TRBJ1-2|TRBD1
CASSANHRGPDGYTF
TGTGCCAGCAGCGCAAACCACAGGGGTCCGGACGGCTACACCTTC
>TRBV7-2|few|TRBJ1-4|.
CASSLALTGWNEKLFF
TGTGCCAGCAGCTTAGCGCTTACAGGGTGGAATGAAAAACTGTTTTTT
>TRBV4-2|.|TRBJ1-3|TRBD1
CASSRETGGFSGNTIYF
TGTGCCAGCAGCCGGGAGACAGGGGGCTTCTCTGGAAACACCATATATTTT
>TRBV12-3/TRBV12-4|.|TRBJ2-7|TRBD1
CASRTGGNREQYF
TGTGCCAGCAGGACAGGGGGTAACCGCGAGCAGTACTTC
>TRBV5-5|.|TRBJ2-3|.
CASSTEELDTQYF
TGTGCCAGCAGCACGGAGGAGCTGGATACGCAGTATTTT
>TRBV18|.|TRBJ1-1|.
CASSPREVGTEAFF
TGTGCCAGCTCACCGAGGGAAGTGGGCACTGAAGCTTTCTTT
>TRBV7-2|once|TRBJ1-5|TRBD1
CASSSGTGGRQPQHF
TGTGCCAGCAGCTCCGGGACAGGGGGCCGTCAGCCCCAGCATTTT
>TRBV10-1|.|TRBJ2-1|.
CASRSGGQGRYNEQFF
TGCGCCAGCCGGTCGGGGGGCCAGGGGCGATACAATGAGCAGTTCTTC
>TRBV28|.|TRBJ1-4|.
CASSRGYINEKLFF
TGTGCCAGCAGTCGGGGGTATATTAATGAAAAACTGTTTTTT
>TRBV27|few|TRBJ2-1|.
CASSYRDWHNEQFF
TGTGCCAGCAGTTACCGGGACTGGCACAATGAGCAGTTCTTC
>TRBV3-1/TRBV3-2|.|TRBJ1-6|.
CASSLNSPLHF
TGTGCCAGCAGCCTAAATTCACCCCTCCACTTT
>TRBV9|.|TRBJ1-2|TRBD1
CASSSGTVPFYGYTF
TGTGCCAGCAGCTCCGGGACAGTTCCCTTCTATGGCTACACCTTC
>TRBV19|.|TRBJ1-2|.
CASSTYPSQGNGYTF
TGTGCCAGTAGTACCTACCCCTCGCAGGGGAATGGCTACACCTTC
>TRBV21-1|.|TRBJ1-5|.
CASSKSRDRGPKSNQPQHF
TGTGCCAGCAGCAAATCGCGGGACAGGGGTCCAAAGAGCAATCAGCCCCAGCATTTT
>TRBV5-1|once|TRBJ2-3|TRBD2
CASSPLTSGTDTQYF
TGCGCCAGCAGTCCCCTGACTAGCGGCACAGATACGCAGTATTTT
>TRBV7-7|.|TRBJ1-4|.
CASSSRRSNEKLFF
TGTGCTAGCAGCTCGAGACGGAGTAATGAAAAACTGTTTTTT
>TRBV12-5|.|TRBJ2-1|.
CASGLVLDNEQFF
TGTGCTAGTGGTTTGGTATTAGACAATGAGCAGTTCTTC
>TRBV5-4|.|TRBJ1-1|.
CASSLEIGGAGEAFF
TGTGCCAGCAGCTTGGAGATTGGGGGGGCAGGAGAAGCTTTCTTT
>TRBV29-1|.|TRBJ2-1|.
CSARSEVNNEQFF
TGCAGCGCCCGGAGCGAGGTCAACAATGAGCAGTTCTTC
>TRBV7-8|.|TRBJ2-7|.
CASSEDGDSYEQYF
TGTGCCAGCAGCGAAGACGGGGACTCCTACGAGCAGTACTTC
>TRBV5-1|.|TRBJ2-4|.
CASSLGQGGGLAKNIQYF
TGCGCCAGCAGCCTAGGACAGGGAGGGGGATTAGCCAAAAACATTCAGTACTTC
>TRBV5-1|.|TRBJ2-3|TRBD2
CASSGLAGEADTQYF
TGCGCCAGCAGTGGACTAGCGGGAGAGGCAGATACGCAGTATTTT
>TRBV6-5|.|TRBJ2-5|TRBD1
CASSFGQGVGTQYF
TGTGCCAGCAGTTTCGGACAGGGAGTCGGGACCCAGTACTTC
>TRBV5-1|.|TRBJ2-7|TRBD1
CASSLKTGQVPYEQYF
TGCGCCAGCAGCCTTAAGACGGGACAGGTTCCCTACGAGCAGTACTTC
>TRBV18|.|TRBJ2-2|.
CASSPPVFTGELFF
TGTGCCAGCTCACCCCCAGTTTTCACCGGGGAGCTGTTTTTT
>TRBV20-1|few|TRBJ2-1|TRBD2
CSASLWRGGRNEQFF
TGCAGTGCTAGTCTCTGGCGGGGGGGCCGTAATGAGCAGTTCTTC
>TRBV7-9|.|TRBJ2-7|TRBD1
CASSPPQGAPPYEQYF
TGTGCCAGCAGCCCGCCCCAGGGGGCGCCCCCCTACGAGCAGTACTTC
>TRBV24-1|.|TRBJ2-2|.
CATSRLGPTTGELFF
TGTGCCACCAGCCGTCTTGGGCCCACCACCGGGGAGCTGTTTTTT
>TRBV7-9|few|TRBJ1-5|.
CASSPRGGRQPQHF
TGTGCCAGCAGCCCGAGGGGGGGCCGGCAGCCCCAGCATTTT
>TRBV6-6|.|TRBJ2-5|TRBD1
CASSRRGDRAQKGTQYF
TGTGCCAGCAGTCGACGAGGGGACAGAGCTCAGAAAGGGACCCAGTACTTC
>TRBV20-1|.|TRBJ1-4|.
CSASAGVEKLFF
TGCAGTGCTAGTGCCGGGGTCGAAAAACTGTTTTTT
>TRBV11-2|once|TRBJ2-3|TRBD2
CASSLAMYGRAADTQYF
TGTGCCAGCAGCTTAGCGATGTACGGGAGGGCCGCAGATACGCAGTATTTT
>TRBV5-1|.|TRBJ2-3|.
CASSLGRDGVDTQYF
TGCGCCAGCAGCTTGGGGCGGGATGGAGTAGATACGCAGTATTTT
>TRBV5-1|.|TRBJ1-1|.
CASSPQTGFNTEAFF
TGCGCCAGCAGCCCCCAGACAGGCTTCAACACTGAAGCTTTCTTT
>TRBV5-1|.|TRBJ2-1|TRBD2
CASSSVAGVTYNEQFF
TGCGCCAGCAGCTCTGTAGCGGGCGTTACCTACAATGAGCAGTTCTTC
>TRBV4-2|few|TRBJ1-1|.
CASSQDGQPRPPFF
TGTGCCAGCAGCCAAGATGGGCAGCCTCGTCCCCCTTTCTTT
>TRBV11-2|.|TRBJ1-2|TRBD1
CASSLDQGASGYTF
TGTGCCAGCAGCTTAGATCAGGGGGCCAGTGGCTACACCTTC
>TRBV7-2|.|TRBJ2-1|TRBD2
CASSLGTSSKGYNEQFF
TGTGCCAGCAGCTTAGGGACTAGCTCTAAGGGCTACAATGAGCAGTTCTTC